This TCR beta chain derives from a study of T-cell reconstitution after alpha-beta-depleted transplantation in children. Study-wide findings and caveats: Alpha-beta T cells about two months after transplant reportedly derived from several hundred expanded graft clones. After transplant, high TCRbeta diversity at day 60 in some patients arose from surviving recipient T cells and thymic progenitors. T-cell numbers and diversity, one year after transplant, stemmed largely from T cells that were newly produced.

This clonotype has only a few counts. What it recognizes is unknown. There are 15 residues in the CDR3. Trimming cost V 7 bases and J 3 bases; bases outside gene matches: 10. CDR1 and CDR2 (germline): SGHVS, FQNEAQ. The library targeted TCRbeta and was prepared with unique molecular identifiers. TCRdb called the PCR reads again in MiXCR, with one record for every CDR3 protein. Among about 510,000 distinct CDR3 sequences listed, over 10% were seen once. Sequenced here: PBMCs, mostly from graft donor cells, sampled 180 days after TCRalphabeta/CD19-depleted stem cell transplant. The gene calls are TRBV7-8 and TRBJ2-7; TRBD1 matches at 9 bases. The receptor comes from a female patient under 10 years old who had a stem cell transplant for aplastic anemia, so the T cells may come from the graft donor. The chain's CDR3 is CASTQRDREYYEQYV. DNA for the CDR3: TGTGCCAGCACCCAGCGGGACAGGGAATACTACGAGCAGTACGTC.